This T cell receptor beta chain originates from a study of shared clonotypes between healthy human individuals. For the study at large: Researchers drew samples from a couple of women and a few men aged 18 to 49.

Per the original methods: Junction-only sequences produced by ImmunoSEQ had no quality scores, so filtering differed. Data came from immunoSEQ multiplex PCR; TCRdb stores just in-frame clones and leaves some out. The V and J calls and the clone size are those of that table, but D and trimming were determined from the DNA. The sample records under 1,900,000 clones, around 98.5% being singletons. Study-wide findings and caveats: Sequencing depth was predicted to influence how clonotypes are shared among donors. For naive CD4 cells, approximately 4.8% of clonotypes were shared across a few donors.

Notes on this clone: Its antigen is currently unknown.

V dropped 2 bases and J dropped 5 bases, with 25 bases sitting between them. Germline V gene data show CDR1 as LNHNV and CDR2 as YYDKDF (reference sequence). The CDR3 runs to 19 residues. The chain is built from TRBV15 and TRBJ2-1; D is perhaps TRBD2 (7 bases). The receptor was isolated from a man younger than 40 in good health. The material sequenced was naive CD4+ T cells sorted from blood. Subset meaning: CD45RA+ positively selected. The CDR3: CATSRSKFGGRFTDNEQFF. CDR3 in DNA: TGTGCCACCAGCAGAAGTAAGTTCGGGGGGCGATTTACCGACAATGAGCAGTTCTTC. Filled out from reference TRBV15 and TRBJ2-1, the complete variable domain reads DAMVIQNPRYQVTQFGKPVTLSCSQTLNHNVMYWYQQKSSQAPKLLFHYYDKDFNNEADTPDNFQSRRPNTSFCFLDIRSPGLGDTAMYLCATSRSKFGGRFTDNEQFFGPGTRLTVL.